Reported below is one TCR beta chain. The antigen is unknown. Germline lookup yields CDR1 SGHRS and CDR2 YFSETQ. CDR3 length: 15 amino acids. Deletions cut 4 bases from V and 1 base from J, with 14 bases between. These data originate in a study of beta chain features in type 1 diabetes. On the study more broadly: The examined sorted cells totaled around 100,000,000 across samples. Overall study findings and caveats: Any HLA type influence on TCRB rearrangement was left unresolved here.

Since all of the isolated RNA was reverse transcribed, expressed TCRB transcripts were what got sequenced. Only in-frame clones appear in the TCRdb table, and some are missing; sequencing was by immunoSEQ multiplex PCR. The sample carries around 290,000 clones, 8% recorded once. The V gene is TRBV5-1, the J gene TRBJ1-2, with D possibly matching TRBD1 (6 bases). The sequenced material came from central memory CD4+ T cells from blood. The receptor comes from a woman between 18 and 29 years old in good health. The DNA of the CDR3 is TGCGCCAGCAGCGTACAACAGGGAGGTAACTATGGCTACACCTTC. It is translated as CASSVQQGGNYGYTF.